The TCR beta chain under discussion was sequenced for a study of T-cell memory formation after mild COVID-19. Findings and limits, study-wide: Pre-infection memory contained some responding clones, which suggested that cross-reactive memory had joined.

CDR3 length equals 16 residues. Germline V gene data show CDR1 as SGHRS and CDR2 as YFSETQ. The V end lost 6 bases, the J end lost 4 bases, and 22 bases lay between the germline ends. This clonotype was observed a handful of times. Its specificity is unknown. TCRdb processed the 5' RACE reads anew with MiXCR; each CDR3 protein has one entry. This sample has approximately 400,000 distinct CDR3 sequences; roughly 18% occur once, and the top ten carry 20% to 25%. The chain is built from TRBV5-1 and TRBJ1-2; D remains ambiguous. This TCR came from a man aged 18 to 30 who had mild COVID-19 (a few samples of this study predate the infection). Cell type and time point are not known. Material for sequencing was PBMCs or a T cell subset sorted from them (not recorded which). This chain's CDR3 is CASTLGPKAPLYGYTF. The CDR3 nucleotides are TGCGCCAGCACCCTTGGGCCGAAAGCCCCTCTCTATGGCTACACCTTC.